The table lists the clone carrying this T cell receptor (beta chain) with a count of one. The source of the sample is a study of blood T cell repertoires in COVID-19. At the level of the study: Acute and convalescent COVID-19 specimens originated in the United States, Italy and Spain. T cells, B-cell-depleted T cells, or PBMCs provided the cDNA or gDNA that served as material.

Germline V lookup: CDR1 MNHEY, CDR2 SVGAGI. The V and J ends lost 4 bases and 2 bases respectively, with 9 bases between them. This CDR3 comprises 14 residues. Assay used: immunoSEQ multiplex PCR; TCRdb lists only in-frame clones, some missing. Seen here are more than 250,000 clones, roughly 86% observed once, and the top ten hold 3.6%. The gene calls are TRBV6-5 and TRBJ1-3, with D unclear. Sequenced: peripheral blood. The sequence was obtained from a man aged 18 to 30 with active or convalescent COVID-19. In DNA, the CDR3 is TGTGCCAGCAGTTCGGTAGTGACTGGAAACACCATATATTTT. Translation gives CASSSVVTGNTIYF.